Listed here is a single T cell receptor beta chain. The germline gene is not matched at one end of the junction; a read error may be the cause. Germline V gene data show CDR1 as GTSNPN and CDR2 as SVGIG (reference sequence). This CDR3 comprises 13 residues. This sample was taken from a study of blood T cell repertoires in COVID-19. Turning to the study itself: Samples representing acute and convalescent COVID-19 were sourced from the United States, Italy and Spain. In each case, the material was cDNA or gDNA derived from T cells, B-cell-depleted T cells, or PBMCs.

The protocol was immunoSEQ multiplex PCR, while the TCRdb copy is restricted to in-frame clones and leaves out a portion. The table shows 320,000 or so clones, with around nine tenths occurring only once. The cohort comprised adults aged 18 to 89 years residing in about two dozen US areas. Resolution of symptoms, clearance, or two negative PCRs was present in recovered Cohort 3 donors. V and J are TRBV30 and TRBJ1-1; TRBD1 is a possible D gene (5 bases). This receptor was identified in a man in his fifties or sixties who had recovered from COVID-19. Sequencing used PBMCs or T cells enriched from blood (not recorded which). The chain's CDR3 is CARSHRRNTEAFF. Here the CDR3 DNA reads TGTGCCCGGAGCCACAGGAGGAACACTGAAGCTTTCTTT.